Each of the 6 T cell receptor beta chains below was sequenced from the same sample in a study of T cells in Graves' hyperthyroidism and ophthalmopathy. TCR beta CDR3 regions were amplified from RNA transcripts. TCR CDR3 underwent first-round RT-PCR with the HTBI primer set. TCRdb itself ran the multiplex PCR reads through MiXCR, one entry per CDR3 protein. Seen here are approximately 870,000 distinct CDR3 sequences, about two fifths observed once, and the top ten hold over 8%. The sample comprised blood. All receptors derive from a man between 18 and 35 years old with Graves' hyperthyroidism.

This clonotype was seen only a few times. The V call is TRBV11-3, the J call TRBJ1-4; 7 bases map to TRBD1. The CDR3 loop spans 13 amino acids. CDR1 and CDR2 from the germline V gene are SGHNT and YENEEA. The junction had 4 bases not matched to a gene; V was cut back by 4 bases and J by 8 bases. The CDR3 DNA reads as TGTGCCAGCAGCTCCAGGGGGGCGGAAAAACTGTTTTTT. It codes for CASSSRGAEKLFF.

A note on this clonotype: Since a much larger clone is just one base distant, this may be a read error. The rearrangement uses TRBV9 and TRBJ1-2; no reliable D call. Trimming left V 0 bases short and J 1 base short, with 10 bases between. This CDR3 has 15 amino acids. From germline, CDR1 is SGDLS and CDR2 YYNGEE. CDR3 DNA sequence: TGTGCCAGCAGCGTAGGTGGCGGGGATAACTATGGCTACACCTTC. Protein: CASSVGGGDNYGYTF.

The chain recombines TRBV10-3 with TRBJ2-7; 9 positions match TRBD1. V gave up 10 bases and J gave up 1 base; unmatched junction bases: 11. The CDR3 contains 15 residues. Per germline, CDR1 ENHRY and CDR2 SYGVKD. CDR3 coding DNA: TGTGCCAGCAGGAGGGACAGGGAAAGATCCTACGAGCAGTACTTC. Translating gives CASRRDRERSYEQYF.

The chain uses TRBV20-1 and TRBJ1-5; D is perhaps TRBD1 (6 bases). CDR3 length: 16 residues. Looked up from germline, CDR1 is DFQATT and CDR2 is SNEGSKA (reference sequence). Deletions cut 3 bases from V and 0 bases from J, with 15 bases between. The CDR3 is CSARTRGRNSNQPQHF. The CDR3 region has the DNA TGCAGTGCTAGGACCCGGGGGCGGAATAGCAATCAGCCCCAGCATTTT.

In the case of this clonotype: Relative to the germline gene, one junction end is altered; a read error may explain this. V gene TRBV7-9 combines with J gene TRBJ1-6; a possible D gene is TRBD1 (5 bases). Germline V lookup: CDR1 SEHNR, CDR2 FQNEAQ (reference sequence). The CDR3 loop spans 15 amino acids. As DNA, the CDR3 is TGCGCCAGCAGCCAAGATCAGGGCCCGGGGTCACCCCTCCACTTT. Its translation is CASSQDQGPGSPLHF.

This chain uses TRBV12-3 or TRBV12-4 with TRBJ2-2, with D perhaps matching TRBD2 (6 bases). This CDR3 spans 15 amino acids. V was cut by 2 bases and J by 3 bases, with 10 bases left in between. CDR3 DNA: TGTGCCAGCAGTTTATATGGGGAGGACACCGGGGAGCTGTTTTTT. Protein product: CASSLYGEDTGELFF.